The 27 T cell receptor beta chains given below trace back to one sample, sequenced in a study of glioma-infiltrating T cells after dendritic cell vaccination. Profiled with immunoSEQ multiplex PCR; TCRdb holds only in-frame clones, not every one. Found here are 93,000 or so clones, roughly 76% of them singletons; the top ten hold approximately 12%. The material sequenced was blood, taken before dendritic cell vaccination. Every receptor here comes from a human donor with glioblastoma.

V usage is TRBV5-1 and J usage is TRBJ2-1; 7 bases fit TRBD2. V gave up 3 bases and J gave up 6 bases; unmatched junction bases: 9. CDR3 size: 15 residues. Germline values: CDR1 SGHRS, CDR2 YFSETQ. The CDR3 DNA reads as TGCGCCAGCAGCTCCTCGACGGGGGGACCCAATGAGCAGTTCTTC. It is translated as CASSSSTGGPNEQFF.

The chain is built from TRBV27 and TRBJ1-2, with TRBD1 matching over 7 bases. With V trimmed by 2 bases and J by 7 bases, 10 bases remained unmatched. The CDR3 is 15 amino acids. From germline, CDR1 is MNHEY and CDR2 SMNVEV (reference sequence). DNA of the CDR3: TGTGCCAGCAGTTTACGACCAGGGGGTAAGGGTGGCTACACCTTC. This gives the protein CASSLRPGGKGGYTF.

The rearrangement joins TRBV19 to TRBJ1-5; a weak D match, TRBD1 (6 bases). The germline gives CDR1 LNHDA, CDR2 SQIVND (reference sequence). Between the trimmed V and J ends, which lost 1 base and 4 bases, there was a span of 8 bases. The CDR3 sequence is 14 residues long. CDR3 residues: CASSIGTENQPQHF. The CDR3 DNA is TGTGCCAGTAGTATAGGGACAGAAAATCAGCCCCAGCATTTT. The entire variable domain, with the rest obtained from reference TRBV19 and TRBJ1-5, is as follows: DGGITQSPKYLFRKEGQNVTLSCEQNLNHDAMYWYRQDPGQGLRLIYYSQIVNDFQKGDIAEGYSVSREKKESFPLTVTSAQKNPTAFYLCASSIGTENQPQHFGDGTRLSIL.

The rearrangement joins TRBV5-1 to TRBJ2-7; a weak D match, TRBD1 (5 bases). CDR1 is SGHRS, CDR2 YFSETQ, per germline. The V end lost 1 base, the J end lost 2 bases, and 10 bases lay between the germline ends. The CDR3 consists of 14 residues. In nucleotides, the CDR3 is TGCGCCAGCAGCTTGATACAGGATACCTACGAGCAGTACTTC. Amino acids: CASSLIQDTYEQYF.

J is TRBJ1-3 and V is TRBV4-2; no firm D call. V dropped 0 bases and J dropped 7 bases, with 7 bases sitting between them. The CDR3 is made up of 13 amino acids. Per germline, CDR1 LGHNA and CDR2 YNFKEQ. CDR3 sequence (DNA): TGTGCCAGCAGCCAAGATCTCCGGAACACCATATATTTT. It codes for CASSQDLRNTIYF.

The genes are TRBV5-1 and TRBJ2-2; maybe TRBD2 (5 bases). Germline V gives CDR1 SGHRS, CDR2 YFSETQ. Trimming took off 0 bases at V and 7 bases at J, with 10 bases between the two ends. This CDR3 has 14 amino acids. CDR3: CASSLGLAVGELFF. Here the CDR3 DNA reads TGCGCCAGCAGCTTGGGCCTAGCCGTCGGGGAGCTGTTTTTT.

This clone was recorded once. V and J are TRBV5-8 and TRBJ2-4; D remains unclear. V lost 4 bases to trimming and J lost 5 bases, with 10 bases between them. The CDR3 has 13 amino acids. Per germline, CDR1 SGHTS and CDR2 YDEGEE. The CDR3 nucleotides are TGTGCCAGCAGCAAATACAGTCAAAACATTCAGTACTTC. It codes for CASSKYSQNIQYF.

V and J are TRBV7-2 and TRBJ2-3, with 16 bases fitting TRBD2. Germline CDR1 SGHTA, CDR2 FQGNSA. The CDR3 length is 18 residues. Unmatched junction bases numbered 5, after V lost 4 bases and J lost 1 base. The CDR3 here is CASSSGLAGGPRTDTQYF. The CDR3 bases are TGTGCCAGCAGCTCGGGACTAGCGGGGGGGCCTCGCACAGATACGCAGTATTTT.

This clone has a handful of counts. J is TRBJ1-3 and V is TRBV10-2, with D unclear. Germline V gene sequence: CDR1 WSHSY, CDR2 SAAADI. V was shortened by 0 bases and J by 2 bases, with 20 bases between the two germline ends. This CDR3 is 19 amino acids long. The CDR3 loop reads CASSESLPGRWGAGNTIYF. The CDR3 nucleotides are TGCGCCAGCAGTGAGTCCCTCCCCGGCAGGTGGGGAGCTGGAAACACCATATATTTT.

The rearrangement links TRBV10-3 to TRBJ1-6, with D tentatively TRBD1 (6 bases). Germline CDR1 and CDR2: ENHRY and SYGVKD. The CDR3 sequence is 15 residues long. Trimming removed 10 bases at V and 6 bases at J, with 19 bases between. The chain's CDR3 is CATSGGRLGNSPLHF. The CDR3 DNA sequence: TGTGCCACCTCGGGGGGGCGTTTAGGTAATTCACCCCTCCACTTT.

A few counts support this clone. J is TRBJ2-5 and V is TRBV7-2; the D is unclear. The germline V gene encodes CDR1 SGHTA and CDR2 FQGNSA. The CDR3 contains 14 residues. V dropped 1 base and J dropped 7 bases, with 13 bases sitting between them. CDR3 bases: TGTGCCAGCAGCTTAGACTCGCTTCTTCGGACCCAGTACTTC. Translating it yields CASSLDSLLRTQYF.

This chain connects TRBV10-1 to TRBJ2-3; a possible D gene is TRBD2 (5 bases). Germline-derived CDR1 and CDR2 are WNHNN and SYGVQD (reference sequence). The V end lost 4 bases, the J end lost 1 base, and 15 bases lay between the germline ends. The CDR3 loop spans 16 amino acids. DNA for the CDR3: TGCGCCAGCAGTGGAGGGTCCGCGGCCGGCACAGATACGCAGTATTTT. Its translation is CASSGGSAAGTDTQYF.

V usage is TRBV19 and J usage is TRBJ2-5; D perhaps matches TRBD1 (6 bases). The CDR3 contains 14 residues. CDR1 LNHDA and CDR2 SQIVND come from the germline V gene (reference sequence). Trimming cost V 0 bases and J 3 bases, with 8 bases left between them. The CDR3: CASSIDSGEETQYF. The CDR3, as DNA: TGTGCCAGTAGTATAGATTCAGGGGAAGAGACCCAGTACTTC.

The J gene is TRBJ2-3, the V gene TRBV7-9; 9 positions match TRBD2. The CDR3 covers 17 residues. After removal of 2 bases from V and 2 bases from J, the junction contained 8 bases not matched to a gene. CDR1 and CDR2 from the germline V gene are SEHNR and FQNEAQ (reference sequence). The CDR3 reads CASSLRLAGLATDTQYF. The CDR3 region has the DNA TGTGCCAGCAGCTTAAGGCTAGCGGGGCTAGCCACAGATACGCAGTATTTT.

This clone occurred once. The J gene is TRBJ2-7, the V gene TRBV16; D gene ambiguous. Per germline, CDR1 KGHSY and CDR2 FQNENV. CDR3 length: 14 residues. Trimming left V 0 bases short and J 4 bases short, with 10 bases between. The CDR3 sequence: CASSQSRSRYEQYF. The CDR3 region has the DNA TGTGCCAGCAGCCAATCCCGTTCCCGGTACGAGCAGTACTTC.

The chain couples TRBV6-5 to TRBJ2-5; D unresolved. The germline V gene has CDR1 MNHEY and CDR2 SVGAGI. The ends were cut back, 6 bases at V and 3 bases at J, with 11 bases in the middle. CDR3 size: 13 residues. The CDR3 sequence is CASSTTVKETQYF. CDR3 in DNA: TGTGCCAGCAGCACAACAGTTAAAGAGACCCAGTACTTC.

This chain uses TRBV10-3 with TRBJ1-2, with a possible D match to TRBD1 (6 bases). CDR1 and CDR2 from the germline V gene are ENHRY and SYGVKD. V was clipped by 3 bases and J by 4 bases, with 12 bases between them. This CDR3 is built from 14 residues. This CDR3 is CAISEAGEFYGYTF. CDR3 in DNA: TGTGCCATCAGTGAAGCAGGGGAGTTCTATGGCTACACCTTC.

The chain combines TRBV13 with TRBJ2-3, with D possibly matching TRBD2 (6 bases). The V end was cut by 3 bases, the J end by 6 bases, with 13 bases between. The CDR3 is made up of 14 amino acids. Germline CDR1 reads PRHDT; CDR2 reads FYEKMQ (reference sequence). The CDR3 nucleotides read TGTGCCAGCAGCTTGGGCCCCGCGGGGGATACGCAGTATTTT. Residues: CASSLGPAGDTQYF.

The chain links TRBV13 to TRBJ1-2; perhaps TRBD1 as D (5 bases). This CDR3 spans 14 amino acids. Germline-derived CDR1 and CDR2 are PRHDT and FYEKMQ (reference sequence). Trimming took off 3 bases at V and 2 bases at J, with 10 bases between the two ends. CDR3 sequence reads: CASSFMGGNYGYTF. Here the CDR3 DNA reads TGTGCCAGCAGCTTCATGGGGGGAAACTATGGCTACACCTTC.

The CDR3 bases are TGTGCCAGCAGCATTGGGACTAGCGCGACCTACGAGCAGTACTTC. Translating gives CASSIGTSATYEQYF. The rearrangement uses TRBV5-4 and TRBJ2-7, with 10 bases aligning to TRBD2. This CDR3 comprises 15 residues. Germline values: CDR1 SGHNT, CDR2 YYREEE (reference sequence). J gave up 2 bases and V 4 bases, and 6 bases lay outside the gene matches.

The chain is built from TRBV5-1 and TRBJ2-2; D perhaps matches TRBD1 (7 bases). V was pared by 0 bases and J by 4 bases, with 13 bases between. This CDR3 is 16 amino acids long. Germline lookup yields CDR1 SGHRS and CDR2 YFSETQ. This chain's CDR3 is CASSLVWQGGTGELFF. CDR3 in DNA: TGCGCCAGCAGCTTGGTTTGGCAGGGGGGCACCGGGGAGCTGTTTTTT.

The chain recombines TRBV19 with TRBJ2-1, with 12 bases lining up with TRBD2. The junction had 4 bases not matched to a gene; V was cut back by 9 bases and J by 7 bases. The CDR3 covers 13 residues. Germline V CDR1 and CDR2: LNHDA, SQIVND (reference sequence). Here the CDR3 reads CASLTSGGNEQFF. The CDR3 DNA follows: TGTGCCAGCCTTACTAGCGGGGGGAATGAGCAGTTCTTC.

The chain has TRBV4-1 and TRBJ2-7; a possible D gene is TRBD1 (5 bases). Trimming stripped 4 bases from V and 5 bases from J, with 18 bases between. Germline V gene data show CDR1 as MGHRA and CDR2 as YSYEKL. The CDR3 is made up of 15 amino acids. This CDR3 is CASSPKGRLVNEQYF. The DNA for the CDR3 is TGCGCCAGCAGCCCCAAGGGGCGTTTAGTCAACGAGCAGTACTTC.

This chain joins TRBV27 and TRBJ2-7; 9 bases fit TRBD1. V lost 6 bases and J lost 1; bases outside the gene matches: 7. Per the germline V gene, CDR1 is MNHEY and CDR2 is SMNVEV (reference sequence). This CDR3 is built from 15 residues. CDR3 sequence (DNA): TGTGCCAGCAGGAGTACAGGGGGCGGATCCTACGAGCAGTACTTC. Amino acids: CASRSTGGGSYEQYF.

J is TRBJ2-2 and V is TRBV30, with TRBD2 matching over 9 bases. The CDR3 extends over 15 amino acids. Germline trimming cut 1 base from V and 5 bases from J; bases unmatched to any gene: 5. Germline V gene sequence: CDR1 GTSNPN, CDR2 SVGIG (reference sequence). The CDR3 loop is CAWSGGGAGTGELFF. The CDR3 nucleotides read TGTGCCTGGAGTGGCGGGGGGGCCGGGACCGGGGAGCTGTTTTTT.

This clone was seen only once. The chain carries TRBV4-1 and TRBJ1-1; weak D call: TRBD1 (6 bases). The V and J ends lost 4 bases and 1 base respectively, with 13 bases between them. The CDR3 spans 15 residues. Germline-derived CDR1 and CDR2 are MGHRA and YSYEKL. As DNA, the CDR3 is TGCGCCAGCAGCCCCACAGGGTTTAGGAACACTGAAGCTTTCTTT. Its translation: CASSPTGFRNTEAFF.

The V call is TRBV7-8, the J call TRBJ1-2, with 7 bases lining up with TRBD1. This CDR3 has 14 amino acids. Germline CDR1 is SGHVS and CDR2 is FQNEAQ. With V trimmed by 5 bases and J by 8 bases, 11 bases remained unmatched. CDR3 region: CASSPAGGPWGYTF. The CDR3 DNA reads as TGTGCCAGCAGCCCCGCAGGGGGGCCCTGGGGCTACACCTTC. The full variable domain, its missing parts supplied by reference TRBV7-8 and TRBJ1-2, is GAGVSQSPRYKVAKRGQDVALRCDPISGHVSLFWYQQALGQGPEFLTYFQNEAQLDKSGLPSDRFFAERPEGSVSTLKIQRTQQEDSAVYLCASSPAGGPWGYTFGSGTRLTVV.